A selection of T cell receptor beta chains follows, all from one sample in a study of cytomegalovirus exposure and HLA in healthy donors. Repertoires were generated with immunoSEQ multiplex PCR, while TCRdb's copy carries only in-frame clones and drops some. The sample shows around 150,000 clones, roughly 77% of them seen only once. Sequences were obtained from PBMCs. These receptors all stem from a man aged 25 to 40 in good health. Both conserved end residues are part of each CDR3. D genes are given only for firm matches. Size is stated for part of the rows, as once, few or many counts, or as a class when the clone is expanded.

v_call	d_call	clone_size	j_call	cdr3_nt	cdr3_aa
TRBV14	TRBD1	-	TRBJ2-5	TGTGCCAGCAGCCAAGTTGGGACAGAAGAGACCCAGTACTTC	CASSQVGTEETQYF
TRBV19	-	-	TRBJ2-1	TGTGCCAGTAGTCCTACAGGCAATGAGCAGTTCTTC	CASSPTGNEQFF
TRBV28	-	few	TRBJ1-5	TGTGCCAGCAGTTTAGGTACACAGTATCAGCCCCAGCATTTT	CASSLGTQYQPQHF
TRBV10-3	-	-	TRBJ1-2	TGTGCCATCTCCACAGCTCAGGGCTATGGCTACACCTTC	CAISTAQGYGYTF
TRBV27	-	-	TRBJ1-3	TGTGCCAGCAGTTCCCACAGCCGTGGCCCCATATATTTT	CASSSHSRGPIYF
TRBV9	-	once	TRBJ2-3	TGTGCCAGTGGGGACTTGCGGCGCCGCACAGATACGCAGTATTTT	CASGDLRRRTDTQYF
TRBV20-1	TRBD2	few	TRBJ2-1	TGCAGTGCTTTAGCGGGATTTGAGTTCTTC	CSALAGFEFF
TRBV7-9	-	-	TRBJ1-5	TGTGCCAGCAGCGTAGACGGGTTTCAGCCCCAGCATTTT	CASSVDGFQPQHF
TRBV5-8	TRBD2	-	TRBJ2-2	TGTGCCAGCAGCGGGATGGGACTAGCCTCAACCAACACCGGGGAGCTGTTTTTT	CASSGMGLASTNTGELFF
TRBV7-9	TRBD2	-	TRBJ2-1	TGTGCCAGCAGCTTATTGGGCGGGGGGGACAATGAGCAGTTCTTC	CASSLLGGGDNEQFF
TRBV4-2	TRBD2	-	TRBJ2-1	TGTGCCAGCAGCCAGCCCCTTGGGACTAGCGGGACCAGCTCCTACAATGAGCAGTTCTTC	CASSQPLGTSGTSSYNEQFF
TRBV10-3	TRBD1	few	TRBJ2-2	TGTGCCATCAGAGACAGGGACAAAGCCGGGGAGCTGTTTTTT	CAIRDRDKAGELFF
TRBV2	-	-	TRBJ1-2	TGTGCCAGCAGAGACAAGTGGGGGCCTGGACAGATCACTAACTATGGCTACACCTTC	CASRDKWGPGQITNYGYTF
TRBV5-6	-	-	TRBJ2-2	TGTGCCAGCAGCTTGGGCGCGGGCCGGGAGCTGTTTTTT	CASSLGAGRELFF
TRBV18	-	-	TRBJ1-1	TGTGCCAGCTCACCACCGTCCCAGAACACTGAAGCTTTCTTT	CASSPPSQNTEAFF
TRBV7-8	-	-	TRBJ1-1	TGTGCCAGCAACAGCTTAGTTCGCAGGAGGGAGGTGAACACTGAAGCTTTCTTT	CASNSLVRRREVNTEAFF
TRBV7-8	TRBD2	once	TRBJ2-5	TGTGCCAGCAGCTTAAGGACTAGCGAAGAGACCCAGTACTTC	CASSLRTSEETQYF
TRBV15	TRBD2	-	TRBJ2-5	TGTGCCACCAGCAGGGACAGTAGCGGGAGGGCCTTAGAGACCCAGTACTTC	CATSRDSSGRALETQYF
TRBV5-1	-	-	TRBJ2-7	TGCGCCAGCAGCCGCGGGGCCTCCTACGAGCAGTACTTC	CASSRGASYEQYF
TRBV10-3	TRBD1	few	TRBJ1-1	TGTGCCATCAGTTGGGGGACAGGAGCTGAAGCTTTCTTT	CAISWGTGAEAFF
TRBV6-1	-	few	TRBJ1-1	TGTGCCAGCAGGAGGGAGCTTTGGGGATCCACTGAAGCTTTCTTT	CASRRELWGSTEAFF
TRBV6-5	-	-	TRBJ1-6	TGTGCCAGCAGTTACGGGGACATTTATAATTCACCCCTCCACTTT	CASSYGDIYNSPLHF
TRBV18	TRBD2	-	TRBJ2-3	TGTGCCAGCTCACCTGGGACTAGCGGCACAGATACGCAGTATTTT	CASSPGTSGTDTQYF
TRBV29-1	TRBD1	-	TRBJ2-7	TGCAGCGTCAGAGGACAGGAAACCTACGAGCAGTACTTC	CSVRGQETYEQYF
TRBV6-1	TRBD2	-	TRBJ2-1	TGTGCCAGCAGAACTAGCGGGAGTGAGTTCTTC	CASRTSGSEFF
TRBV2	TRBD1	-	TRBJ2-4	TGTGCCAGCAGTACCCAGGGACAGGGGGGAAACATTCAGTACTTC	CASSTQGQGGNIQYF
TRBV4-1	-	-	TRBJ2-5	TGCGCCAGCAGCCAAGATTATAGCGGCCACGAGACCCAGTACTTC	CASSQDYSGHETQYF
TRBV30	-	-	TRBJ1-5	TGTGCCTGGACCCCCTCTCTGGGGAGGAATCAGCCCCAGCATTTT	CAWTPSLGRNQPQHF
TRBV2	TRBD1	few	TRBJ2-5	TGTGCCAGCAGCCCCTCCGGGACAGCACAAGAGACCCAGTACTTC	CASSPSGTAQETQYF
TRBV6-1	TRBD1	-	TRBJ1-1	TGTGCCAGCAGTGAAGGTCCAGGGGGGAACACTGAAGCTTTCTTT	CASSEGPGGNTEAFF
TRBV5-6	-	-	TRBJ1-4	TGTGCCAGCAGCTTGATGAGGGTAGAGCTTAATGAAAAACTGTTTTTT	CASSLMRVELNEKLFF
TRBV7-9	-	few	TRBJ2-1	TGTTCCAGCATCAACGGGGGACAGCGTTACAATGAGCAGTTCTTC	CSSINGGQRYNEQFF
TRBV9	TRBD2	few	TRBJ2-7	TGTGCCAGCAGCGTAGAAGCGGGGGAGTCCTACGAGCAGTACTTC	CASSVEAGESYEQYF
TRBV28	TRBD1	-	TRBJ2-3	TGTGCCAGCAGTACAGGACAGGGAACAGATACGCAGTATTTT	CASSTGQGTDTQYF
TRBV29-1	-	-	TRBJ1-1	TGCAGCGTTGACGCGCGGGGGTTTGAAGCTTTCTTT	CSVDARGFEAFF
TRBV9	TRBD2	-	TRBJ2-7	TGTGCCAGCAGCGTGGTTAGCGGGAGTATCAACGAGCAGTACTTC	CASSVVSGSINEQYF
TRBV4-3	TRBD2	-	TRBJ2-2	TGCGCCAGCAAGCGGCTAGCGGGAACCACCGGGGAGCTGTTTTTT	CASKRLAGTTGELFF